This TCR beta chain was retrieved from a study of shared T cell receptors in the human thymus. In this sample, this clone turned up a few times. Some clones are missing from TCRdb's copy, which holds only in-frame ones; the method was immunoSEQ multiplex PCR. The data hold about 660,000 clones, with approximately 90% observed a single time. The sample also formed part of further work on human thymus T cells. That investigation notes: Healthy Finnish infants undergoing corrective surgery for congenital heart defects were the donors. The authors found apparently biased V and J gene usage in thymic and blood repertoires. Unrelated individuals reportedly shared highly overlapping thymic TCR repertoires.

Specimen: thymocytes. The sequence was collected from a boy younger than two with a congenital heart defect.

The CDR3 nucleotides are TGTGCCAGTAGTGTGGGACTAGCGGGATGGAATGAGCAGTTCTTC. Protein sequence: CASSVGLAGWNEQFF. The chain has TRBV19 and TRBJ2-1; 13 positions match TRBD2. V shed 5 bases and J 7 bases; nucleotides not matched to a gene: 5. The germline gives CDR1 LNHDA, CDR2 SQIVND (reference sequence). The CDR3 covers 15 residues.